This T cell receptor beta chain was profiled in a study of shared clonotypes between healthy human individuals. Study-wide background: Each donor's CD8 memory used one plate, CD8 naive two, each CD4 subset three. General study points: Across a handful of donors, naive CD4 shared roughly 5%, naive CD8 more than 3%, memory CD4 2% to 2.5%, memory CD8 around 0.36%.

In the case of this clone: What it recognizes is unknown.

The CDR3 is 16 amino acids. V lost 4 bases, J lost 5 bases, and 12 bases stayed unmatched. From germline, CDR1 is SGHDT and CDR2 YYEEEE. The assay was immunoSEQ multiplex PCR, and TCRdb's table has in-frame clones only and misses some. The table lists some 2 million clones, 85% to 95% of them singletons. Naive CD8 cells comprised CD45RO-negative, CCR7-positively selected cells, excluding terminally differentiated effector memory CD45RA+ cells. The chain joins TRBV5-6 to TRBJ2-5, with 9 bases that match TRBD2. Sequencing used naive CD8+ T cells sorted from blood. The origin of this receptor is a young man in good health. CDR3 amino acids: CASSNPGLAFWETQYF. The CDR3 DNA is TGTGCCAGCAGCAACCCGGGACTAGCATTCTGGGAGACCCAGTACTTC.